This entry lists 24 T cell receptor beta chains sequenced from one sample in a study of spatial heterogeneity in lung cancer. Study results and caveats: Expanded intratumoral alpha and beta TCR counts tracked tumor mutation counts.

These receptors' antigens are unknown. The sample's time point: sample taken at primary tumor resection. A single record per CDR3 protein comes from TCRdb applying MiXCR to the 5' RACE reads. In the table there are 100,000 to 110,000 distinct CDR3 sequences, roughly 4.5% of which are singletons. The sequences come from lung tumor tissue, collected at surgery. These TCRs come from a male donor with early-stage non-small cell lung cancer.

This clonotype has ten or more counts. The chain joins TRBV28 to TRBJ1-4; the match to TRBD1 covers 7 bases. This CDR3 has 14 residues. Per germline, CDR1 MDHEN and CDR2 SYDVKM. J lost 4 bases, V lost 7 bases, and 6 bases had no gene match. The CDR3 DNA follows: TGTGCCAGCACCCAGGACAGGCTTAATGAAAAACTGTTTTTT. Amino acids: CASTQDRLNEKLFF.

This clonotype has a count of ten or more. J is TRBJ1-4 and V is TRBV2, with D perhaps matching TRBD1 (5 bases). Germline V gene lookup returns CDR1 SNHLY and CDR2 FYNNEI. V dropped 6 bases and J dropped 6 bases, with 14 bases sitting between them. CDR3 length: 14 residues. CDR3 DNA sequence: TGTGCCAGCAGCCGACAGACCCAATATGAAAAACTGTTTTTT. Its protein is CASSRQTQYEKLFF.

The sample holds a few counts of this clonotype. This rearrangement joins TRBV4-1 to TRBJ2-1; D unresolved. V shed 5 bases and J shed 7 bases, with 27 bases lying between them. Germline lookup yields CDR1 MGHRA and CDR2 YSYEKL. This CDR3 has 18 amino acids. This CDR3 is CASSLFLYDPLVGNEQFF. The DNA of the CDR3 is TGCGCCAGCAGCTTATTCCTCTACGATCCCCTCGTCGGGAATGAGCAGTTCTTC.

This clonotype was seen at least ten times. V is TRBV28 and J is TRBJ2-3, with 7 bases identical to TRBD2. The CDR3 consists of 15 residues. V shed 4 bases, J shed 8 bases, and the junction held 12 bases outside the gene matches. Germline V lookup: CDR1 MDHEN, CDR2 SYDVKM. CDR3 bases: TGTGCCAGCAGTTCAGAAGCGGGGCCAGGCCTTACGCAGTATTTT. Its protein product is CASSSEAGPGLTQYF.

This chain joins TRBV12-3 or TRBV12-4 and TRBJ2-7; D is tentatively TRBD1 or TRBD2 (5 bases each). CDR3 size: 16 residues. Trimming removed 5 bases at V and 6 bases at J, with 23 bases between. CDR3 in amino acids: CASSPPYGEQVPEQYF. The CDR3 nucleotides are TGTGCCAGCAGTCCCCCGTACGGGGAACAGGTACCCGAGCAGTACTTC.

This sequence joins TRBV11-3 and TRBJ2-1; 11 bases map to TRBD2. Germline CDR1 is SGHNT and CDR2 is YENEEA. This CDR3 has 16 amino acids. The V segment lost 5 bases and the J segment 2 bases; nucleotides outside the gene matches: 5. Here the CDR3 reads CASSQRTSGPYNEQFF. In DNA form, the CDR3 reads TGTGCCAGCAGCCAACGGACTAGCGGGCCCTACAATGAGCAGTTCTTC.

The table lists this clonotype with many counts. This chain links TRBV4-1 with TRBJ2-1, with D possibly being TRBD2 (6 bases). Deletions cut 4 bases from V and 2 bases from J, with 18 bases between. The CDR3 length is 17 residues. CDR1 is MGHRA and CDR2 is YSYEKL in the germline V gene. The CDR3 DNA reads as TGCGCCAGCAGCCCACCGCCAGGCGGGATCCCCTACAATGAGCAGTTCTTC. Residues: CASSPPPGGIPYNEQFF.

Only a few counts were recorded for this clonotype. This chain connects TRBV5-1 to TRBJ1-1; D gene uncertain. The CDR3 sequence is 13 residues long. Germline assignment: CDR1 SGHRS and CDR2 YFSETQ. V lost 4 bases, J lost 0 bases, and 7 bases lay in between. The CDR3 region is CASSQEVNTEAFF. For the CDR3, the DNA is TGCGCCAGCAGCCAGGAAGTGAACACTGAAGCTTTCTTT.

This clonotype was seen at least ten times. The chain is built from TRBV11-2 and TRBJ2-4; no reliable D call. This CDR3 spans 15 amino acids. CDR1 is SGHAT and CDR2 is FQNNGV in the germline V gene. V lost 5 bases and J lost 0, with 11 bases in between. In nucleotides, the CDR3 is TGTGCCAGCAGCCCCAATCTTCTAGCCAAAAACATTCAGTACTTC. As protein: CASSPNLLAKNIQYF.

The chain is built from TRBV18 and TRBJ2-3; TRBD1 matches 7 bases. The CDR3 is made up of 16 amino acids. Germline values: CDR1 KGHSH, CDR2 LQKENI. V was clipped by 2 bases and J by 3 bases; unmatched bases: 8. The CDR3 DNA reads TGTGCCAGCTCACCAGTACGAGGGGGCAAAACAGATACGCAGTATTTT. Translated, it gives CASSPVRGGKTDTQYF.

Many counts were recorded for this clonotype. The chain links TRBV9 to TRBJ2-2; 7 bases are a match to TRBD2. This CDR3 contains 16 residues. Germline lookup yields CDR1 SGDLS and CDR2 YYNGEE. Trimming at V came to 0 bases and at J to 2 bases, leaving 4 bases not matched to a gene. The CDR3 reads CASSVVLAENTGELFF. DNA of the CDR3: TGTGCCAGCAGCGTAGTTCTAGCGGAAAACACCGGGGAGCTGTTTTTT.

The table lists this clonotype with many counts. The chain carries TRBV28 and TRBJ2-1; D uncertain. CDR1 and CDR2 from the germline V gene are MDHEN and SYDVKM. The ends were cut back, 6 bases at V and 8 bases at J, with 17 bases in the middle. The CDR3 totals 14 residues. The chain's CDR3 is CASSTLDSVDEQFF. The CDR3, as DNA: TGTGCCAGCAGCACCCTAGACTCCGTGGATGAGCAGTTCTTC.

There are many counts of this clonotype. The chain recombines TRBV6-5 with TRBJ1-6, with TRBD1 matching 7 bases. V shed 6 bases, J shed 7 bases, and the junction held 12 bases outside the gene matches. Germline CDR1 MNHEY, CDR2 SVGAGI. The CDR3 totals 16 residues. CDR3 nucleotides: TGTGCCAGCAGATATACGACAGGGTCGAACAATTCACCCCTCCACTTT. It specifies CASRYTTGSNNSPLHF.

This clonotype was observed a few times. The rearrangement joins TRBV4-2 to TRBJ1-1; 9 bases align to TRBD1. The trim removed 4 bases at V and 2 bases at J, leaving 8 bases unmatched. This CDR3 contains 16 residues. CDR1 LGHNA and CDR2 YNFKEQ come from the germline V gene. In DNA form, the CDR3 reads TGTGCCAGCAGCCGGACAGGGGACGAGCCAAACACTGAAGCTTTCTTT. Protein product: CASSRTGDEPNTEAFF.

This clonotype came up many times. V and J are TRBV25-1 and TRBJ1-2; a weak D match, TRBD1 (6 bases). The germline V gene has CDR1 MGHDK and CDR2 SYGVNS. The CDR3 contains 14 residues. V lost 2 bases, J lost 2 bases, and 9 bases lay in between. The CDR3 spells CASSEGDKNYGYTF. The CDR3 nucleotides read TGTGCCAGCAGTGAAGGGGACAAGAACTATGGCTACACCTTC.

This clonotype has at least ten counts. The rearrangement links TRBV7-8 to TRBJ2-3, with D tentatively TRBD1 or TRBD2 (5 bases each). This CDR3 has 15 residues. Trimming cost V 4 bases and J 0 bases, with 11 bases left between them. Germline loops: CDR1 SGHVS, CDR2 FQNEAQ. The CDR3 sequence is CASSSGTSSTDTQYF. The CDR3 DNA reads as TGTGCCAGCAGCTCGGGGACGTCCAGCACAGATACGCAGTATTTT.

This clonotype was counted ten times or more. V and J are TRBV29-1 and TRBJ2-4; 7 bases map to TRBD1. With V trimmed by 6 bases and J by 8 bases, 4 bases remained unmatched. This CDR3 spans 11 amino acids. Germline V gene lookup returns CDR1 SQVTM and CDR2 ANQGSEA. This chain's CDR3 is CSVATGDIQYF. The CDR3 coding sequence is TGCAGCGTGGCCACAGGGGACATTCAGTACTTC.

This sequence joins TRBV12-3 or TRBV12-4 and TRBJ1-5; TRBD1 aligns across 9 bases. This CDR3 region has 15 residues. The J segment lost 7 bases and the V segment lost 6 bases, leaving 10 bases of the junction unmatched. The CDR3 region is CASSSDRGTFQPQHF. CDR3 DNA sequence: TGTGCCAGCAGCAGCGACAGGGGGACTTTCCAGCCCCAGCATTTT.

This clonotype was observed a few times. The V and J genes are TRBV29-1 and TRBJ2-1, with TRBD2 matching over 8 bases. This CDR3 contains 14 residues. With 6 bases clipped from V and 0 bases from J, the junction kept 4 bases outside the gene matches. Germline lookup yields CDR1 SQVTM and CDR2 ANQGSEA. This CDR3 reads CSVHSGSSYNEQFF. The CDR3 DNA is TGCAGCGTCCACAGCGGGAGCTCCTACAATGAGCAGTTCTTC.

This clonotype showed up many times. DNA for the CDR3: TGTGCCAGCAGACTGGCTCCCACATACAATGAGCAGTTCTTC. Its protein is CASRLAPTYNEQFF. The V gene is TRBV27, the J gene TRBJ2-1; no clear D gene. Germline-derived CDR1 and CDR2 are MNHEY and SMNVEV (reference sequence). The CDR3 consists of 14 residues. The germline V and J ends were trimmed by 6 bases and 4 bases, with 13 bases remaining between them.

This clonotype has a count of ten or more. The genes are TRBV28 and TRBJ2-7, with TRBD1 matching 9 bases. Germline lookup yields CDR1 MDHEN and CDR2 SYDVKM. The V gene end was trimmed by 6 bases and the J gene end by 0 bases; junction bases not matched to a gene: 12. The CDR3 has 17 residues. The CDR3 loop is CASRAWTPGQGSYEQYF. CDR3 bases: TGTGCCAGCAGGGCGTGGACGCCGGGACAGGGCTCCTACGAGCAGTACTTC. The complete variable domain, with remaining parts taken from reference TRBV28 and TRBJ2-7, reads DVKVTQSSRYLVKRTGEKVFLECVQDMDHENMFWYRQDPGLGLRLIYFSYDVKMKEKGDIPEGYSVSREKKERFSLILESASTNQTSMYLCASRAWTPGQGSYEQYFGPGTRLTVT.

This clonotype was recorded at least ten times. The chain is built from TRBV11-3 and TRBJ2-1; 7 bases match TRBD2. Germline assignment: CDR1 SGHNT and CDR2 YENEEA. This CDR3 comprises 16 residues. J lost 4 bases, V lost 0 bases, and 6 bases had no gene match. The CDR3 DNA follows: TGTGCCAGCAGCTTAGATCTTTCGGGAGGTTACAATGAGCAGTTCTTC. The encoded protein is CASSLDLSGGYNEQFF.

This clonotype has ten or more counts. The chain combines TRBV2 with TRBJ2-7; tentatively, D is TRBD2 (6 bases). CDR3 length equals 14 residues. CDR1 is SNHLY, CDR2 FYNNEI, per germline. The V end was cut by 6 bases, the J end by 0 bases, with 12 bases between. CDR3 coding DNA: TGTGCCAGCAGAGGTGCGGGGAGCTCCTACGAGCAGTACTTC. The encoded protein is CASRGAGSSYEQYF.

This clonotype was recorded many times. The chain couples TRBV24-1 to TRBJ1-1, with a possible D match to TRBD1 (5 bases). CDR3 size: 14 residues. Deletions cut 6 bases from V and 5 bases from J, with 15 bases between. The germline V gene has CDR1 KGHDR and CDR2 SFDVKD. CDR3 sequence reads: CATSPGGPGTEAFF. The CDR3 DNA reads TGTGCCACCAGTCCGGGGGGACCGGGTACTGAAGCTTTCTTT.